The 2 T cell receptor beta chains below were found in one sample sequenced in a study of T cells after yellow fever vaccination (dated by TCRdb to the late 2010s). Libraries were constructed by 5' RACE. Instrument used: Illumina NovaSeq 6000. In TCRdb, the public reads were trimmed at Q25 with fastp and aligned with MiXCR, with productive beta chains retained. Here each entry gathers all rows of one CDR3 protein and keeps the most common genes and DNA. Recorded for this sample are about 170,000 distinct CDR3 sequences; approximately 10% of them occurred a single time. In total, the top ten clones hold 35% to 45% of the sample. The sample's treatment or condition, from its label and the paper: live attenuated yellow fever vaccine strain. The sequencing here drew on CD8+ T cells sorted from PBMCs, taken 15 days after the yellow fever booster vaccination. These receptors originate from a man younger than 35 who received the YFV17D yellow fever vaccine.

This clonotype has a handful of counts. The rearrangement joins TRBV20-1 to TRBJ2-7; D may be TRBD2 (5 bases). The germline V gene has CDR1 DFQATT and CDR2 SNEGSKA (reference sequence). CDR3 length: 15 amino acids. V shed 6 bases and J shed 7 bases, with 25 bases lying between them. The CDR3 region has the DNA TGCAGTGCACCAAACCGGGCCCTAGCTGGGTGGGAGCAGTACTTC. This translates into CSAPNRALAGWEQYF.

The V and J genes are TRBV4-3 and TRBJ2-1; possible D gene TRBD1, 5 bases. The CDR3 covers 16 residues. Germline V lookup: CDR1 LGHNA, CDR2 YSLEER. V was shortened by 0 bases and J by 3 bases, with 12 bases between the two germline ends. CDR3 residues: CASSQDQGLGYNEQFF. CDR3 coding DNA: TGCGCCAGCAGCCAAGATCAGGGTCTCGGCTACAATGAGCAGTTCTTC.